Listed here is a single TCR beta chain. What it binds is not known. The entry originates in a study of cytomegalovirus exposure and HLA in healthy donors. CDR3 length: 13 residues. Between the trimmed V and J ends, which lost 4 bases and 3 bases, there was a span of 13 bases. CDR1 is SQVTM, CDR2 ANQGSEA, per germline. The study's findings and limits: Using the classifier, cytomegalovirus status was reportedly diagnosed with high specificity and sensitivity. A few chains tied to CMV proved CMV antigen-specific in vitro. Later, an analysis showed that TCR beta chains associated with HLA were more clonally expanded than others that were equally common. In a later analysis, TCR beta V- and J-gene trimming showed a link to a missense DCLRE1C variant.

The PCR used 60 Vbeta and 13 Jbeta primers. Sequencing used immunoSEQ multiplex PCR; TCRdb keeps in-frame clones, though not all of them. This repertoire shows about 170,000 clones, 85% found once; its top ten account for around 2.6%. This chain uses TRBV29-1 with TRBJ2-7; D may be TRBD1 (5 bases). This TCR derives from a man aged 25 to 40 in good health and CMV-seropositive. The sequenced sample was PBMCs. In DNA form, the CDR3 reads TGCAGCGTTGTTTTGGGGCCCTTCTACGAGCAGTACTTC. Protein product: CSVVLGPFYEQYF.